This is a list of T cell receptor beta chains from one sample in a study of glioma-infiltrating T cells. TCRdb recomputed calls from the multiplex PCR reads with MiXCR, one row per CDR3 protein. Found here are about 130,000 distinct CDR3 sequences, about 22% of them singletons; the top ten hold 25% to 30%. The sequenced sample consisted of glioma tissue, nonneoplastic brain tissue, or PBMCs (not recorded which). The receptors derive from a human donor with low-grade glioma or glioblastoma, undergoing nonglioma brain surgery, or in good health (not recorded which). The CDR3 runs from the conserved cysteine through the conserved F or W. D genes are given only for firm matches. Size tells how often a clone was seen (once, few, many) or the class of an expanded clone, and some rows leave it out.

j_call v_call clone_size d_call cdr3_nt cdr3_aa
TRBJ2-3 TRBV7-9 NA TRBD2 TGTGCCAGCAGCTTAAGCGGGGGGGCTGGCACAGATACGCAGTATTTT CASSLSGGAGTDTQYF
TRBJ2-1 TRBV19 few NA TGTGCCAGTAGTATAGCCCTTATCGATGAGCAGTTCTTC CASSIALIDEQFF
TRBJ1-5 TRBV18 NA TRBD1 TGTGCCAGCCAGCCTAACAGGGGTCTGGGGGATCAGCCCCAGCATTTT CASQPNRGLGDQPQHF
TRBJ1-1 TRBV7-2 NA NA TGTGCCAGCAGCTGGGGCCAGGAGGCCTCGAACACTGAAGCTTTCTTT CASSWGQEASNTEAFF
TRBJ1-1 TRBV29-1 few NA TGCAGCGAGCAAGGGTCGTCTCCTGAAGCTTTCTTT CSEQGSSPEAFF
TRBJ1-2 TRBV7-9 few TRBD1 TGTGCCAGCAGCCGAATACAGGGGCCTAACTATGGCTACACCTTC CASSRIQGPNYGYTF
TRBJ2-5 TRBV19 few NA TGTGCCAGTACCCCGCCGGAGGCCCGAGAGACCCAGTACTTC CASTPPEARETQYF
TRBJ2-3 TRBV18 NA NA TGTGCCAGCTCGCCCCGTGGGTCCCCGCCGGATATGCAGTATTTT CASSPRGSPPDMQYF
TRBJ2-5 TRBV20-1 many NA TGCAGTGCTAGAGATGACCGGACAGTCCAAGAGACCCAGTACTTC CSARDDRTVQETQYF
TRBJ2-1 TRBV20-1 many TRBD2 TGCAGTGCTAGATCGGCTAGCGGGAGCTCCTACAATGAGCAGTTCTTC CSARSASGSSYNEQFF
TRBJ2-5 TRBV12-3/TRBV12-4 few TRBD1 TGTGCCAGCAGCCCTCACAGGGGTCAAGAGACCCAGTACTTC CASSPHRGQETQYF
TRBJ1-2 TRBV20-1 few NA TGCAGTGCTAGGGCAGGGGCGGTGGATGGCTACACCTTC CSARAGAVDGYTF
TRBJ2-3 TRBV7-9 few NA TGTGCCAGCTCCGCCTCACTTCGCCTGTATACGCAGTATTTT CASSASLRLYTQYF
TRBJ2-5 TRBV7-3 few NA TGTGCCAGCGCCCAGGGGGGGGGGCCGCTAGAGACCCAGTACTTC CASAQGGGPLETQYF
TRBJ2-3 TRBV2 few NA TGTGCCAGCAGCGCCCCGGGAAGCACAGATACGCAGTATTTT CASSAPGSTDTQYF
TRBJ2-2 TRBV28 few NA TGTGCCAGCAAATCCGATGACAGCGCGAACACCGGGGAGCTGTTTTTT CASKSDDSANTGELFF
TRBJ2-5 TRBV27 few TRBD2 TGTGCCAGCAGTTTAGTGGGGATTCGGGGGGGCAACCAAGAGACCCAGTACTTC CASSLVGIRGGNQETQYF
TRBJ1-2 TRBV18 few NA TGTGCCAGCTCACCAACCACAGGTGCCTCCTATGGCTACACCTTC CASSPTTGASYGYTF
TRBJ1-3 TRBV15 many NA TGTGCCACCTGGGAGGGGTCAACTGGAAACACCATATATTTT CATWEGSTGNTIYF
TRBJ2-1 TRBV20-1 few TRBD2 TGCAGTGCCAGTCCCCCCCTGACTAGCGGAATTCCAGAGGGTGAGCAGTTCTTC CSASPPLTSGIPEGEQFF
TRBJ1-6 TRBV5-4 few NA TGTGCCAGCAGCTTGAGGCAGGACTATAATTCACCCCTCCACTTT CASSLRQDYNSPLHF
TRBJ2-1 TRBV6-1 many TRBD2 TGTGCCAGCAGAGGCCCCGGGGGGTACAATGAGCAGTTCTTC CASRGPGGYNEQFF
TRBJ1-1 TRBV14 few NA TGTGCCAGCAGCCGGGACTTGAACACTGAAGCTTTCTTT CASSRDLNTEAFF
TRBJ2-1 TRBV3-1 NA NA TGTGCCAGCAGCCAAGGGGCCACGGGGAACAATGAGCAGTTCTTC CASSQGATGNNEQFF
TRBJ1-1 TRBV7-2 NA NA TGTGCCAGCAGCTTAGATTCCGGGGTTGGGACTGAAGCTTTCTTT CASSLDSGVGTEAFF
TRBJ1-6 TRBV6-1 NA TRBD1 TGTGCCAGAATCCACGGACAGGGAAGATCACCCCTCCACTTT CARIHGQGRSPLHF
TRBJ2-1 TRBV4-1 NA NA TGCGCCAGCACTTGGACACCGAACGACAATGAGCAGTTCTTC CASTWTPNDNEQFF
TRBJ1-5 TRBV20-1 many NA TGCAGTGCTAGAGATCCCCAGGGGAGACTTCAGCCCCAGCATTTT CSARDPQGRLQPQHF
TRBJ1-6 TRBV2 few TRBD1 TGTGCCAGCAGTGAAGAGGTGGACAGGGCAGTTTCACCCCTCCACTTT CASSEEVDRAVSPLHF
TRBJ2-3 TRBV6-1 few NA TGTGCCAGCAACCATCCTACCACAGATACGCAGTATTTT CASNHPTTDTQYF
TRBJ2-1 TRBV20-1 many TRBD2 TGCAGTGCTATGGGACTAGCGGACTACAATGAGCAGTTCTTC CSAMGLADYNEQFF
TRBJ2-2 TRBV2 NA TRBD1 TGTGCCAGCAGAGAGAGGGGGCTCGGCACCGGGGAGCTGTTTTTT CASRERGLGTGELFF